Shown below are 21 T cell receptor beta chains from a single sample sequenced in a study of CXCR3-negative and CXCR3-positive naive CD8 T cells. UMI-labeled 5' RACE yielded the TRB cDNA libraries. TCRdb reprocessed the 5' RACE reads and keeps a single row for each CDR3 protein, giving no DNA. This repertoire includes tens of thousands of distinct CDR3 sequences. The sequenced material came from naive CXCR3- CD8+ T cells from blood. This sample's subset: CD45RO-CCR7+CD27+CD95- naive CD8+ T cells lacking CXCR3 (TNR3-). These receptors originate from a human donor in good health. Some clones in this sample may be carry-over from other donors' samples.

CDR3 sequence reads: CASSPKHLTGGVEETQYF. The genes are TRBV7-8 and TRBJ2-5; the D call of TRBD1 rests on TCRdb alone, since no DNA is present to check it. There are 18 residues in the CDR3. The germline CDR1 and CDR2 sequences are SGHVS and FQNEAQ.

The J gene is TRBJ2-7, the V gene TRBV7-6; checking the TCRdb D call of TRBD1 is not possible without DNA. The CDR3 loop spans 16 amino acids. The germline V gene has CDR1 SGHVS and CDR2 FNYEAQ. CDR3 region: CASSPQPGQSSYEQYF.

V and J are TRBV19 and TRBJ2-7. Germline lookup yields CDR1 LNHDA and CDR2 SQIVND (reference sequence). The CDR3 loop spans 15 amino acids. CDR3 protein: CASSIRHELLYEQYF.

The chain uses TRBV28 and TRBJ2-3; TCRdb returns TRBD1, unconfirmable since there is no DNA. CDR1 and CDR2 from the germline V gene are MDHEN and SYDVKM. The CDR3 is 15 amino acids. The CDR3 reads CASRYRDRSTDTQYF.

The chain uses TRBV29-1 and TRBJ2-2; no DNA is available, so the TRBD2 call from TCRdb remains unchecked. The germline gives CDR1 SQVTM, CDR2 ANQGSEA. This CDR3 is 15 amino acids long. CDR3 sequence: CSVVVRGPNTGELFF.

V usage is TRBV7-9 and J usage is TRBJ2-7; TCRdb designates TRBD1, a call that cannot be tested without DNA. CDR1 is SEHNR, CDR2 FQNEAQ, per germline (reference sequence). The CDR3 extends over 13 amino acids. CDR3 protein: CASTNALGDEQYF.

The chain uses TRBV29-1 and TRBJ2-5; TCRdb outputs TRBD1, but without DNA this stays unchecked. Germline V CDR1 and CDR2: SQVTM, ANQGSEA. The CDR3 is 17 amino acids. The CDR3 loop is CSVDGFTFKPGEETQYF. The entire variable domain, with the rest obtained from reference TRBV29-1 and TRBJ2-5, is as follows: SAVISQKPSRDICQRGTSLTIQCQVDSQVTMMFWYRQQPGQSLTLIATANQGSEATYESGFVIDKFPISRPNLTFSTLTVSNMSPEDSSIYLCSVDGFTFKPGEETQYFGPGTRLLVL.

The J gene is TRBJ2-7, the V gene TRBV14. This CDR3 comprises 12 residues. Germline CDR1 is SGHDN and CDR2 is FVKESK. The CDR3 spells CASSQVKGEQYF.

The chain carries TRBV7-9 and TRBJ2-2. The CDR3 runs to 15 residues. The V gene's germline CDR1 is SEHNR and CDR2 FQNEAQ (reference sequence). The chain's CDR3 is CASSLSRRYTGELFF.

The V gene is TRBV11-1, the J gene TRBJ2-1; TCRdb indicates TRBD1, and absent DNA this call remains unverified. Germline assignment: CDR1 SGHAT and CDR2 FQDESV (reference sequence). The CDR3 length is 14 residues. This CDR3 reads CASSSTGSYNEQFF.

The genes are TRBV29-1 and TRBJ2-5; the TCRdb D gene call, TRBD2, has no DNA to confirm it. The germline V gene has CDR1 SQVTM and CDR2 ANQGSEA. The CDR3 runs to 13 residues. This CDR3 reads CSVEGGGSETQYF.

This sequence joins TRBV29-1 and TRBJ2-5; TCRdb's assignment of TRBD2 cannot be checked, as there is no DNA. This CDR3 contains 14 residues. The germline gives CDR1 SQVTM, CDR2 ANQGSEA. The CDR3 here is CSVDGLAGAETQYF.

The V call is TRBV4-1, the J call TRBJ1-1. The CDR3 runs 13 residues. Germline values: CDR1 MGHRA, CDR2 YSYEKL. The CDR3: CASSQDIGTEAFF.

The rearrangement links TRBV28 to TRBJ2-1. The CDR3 is made up of 12 amino acids. The germline V gene has CDR1 MDHEN and CDR2 SYDVKM. This CDR3 is CASSYSLDEQFF.

The J gene is TRBJ2-7, the V gene TRBV7-8; there is no DNA to check the TCRdb D call of TRBD2. The germline gives CDR1 SGHVS, CDR2 FQNEAQ. The CDR3 is 17 residues long. CDR3 in amino acids: CASRPEPGTSGYYEQYF.

The chain uses TRBV7-9 and TRBJ2-7; TCRdb reports TRBD2, a call that lacks DNA to check it against. Germline V gene sequence: CDR1 SEHNR, CDR2 FQNEAQ (reference sequence). The CDR3 covers 16 residues. Here the CDR3 reads CASSFLIAGGSYEQYF. Variable domain in full (rest from reference TRBV7-9 and TRBJ2-7): DTGVSQNPRHKITKRGQNVTFRCDPISEHNRLYWYRQTLGQGPEFLTYFQNEAQLEKSRLLSDRFSAERPKGSFSTLEIQRTEQGDSAMYLCASSFLIAGGSYEQYFGPGTRLTVT.

This chain joins TRBV12-3 or TRBV12-4 and TRBJ2-1; TCRdb proposes TRBD2, but this gene call is untestable without DNA. This CDR3 is built from 17 residues. The CDR3 is CASSTLPKTSSYNEQFF.

The chain has TRBV29-1 and TRBJ2-3. Germline-derived CDR1 and CDR2 are SQVTM and ANQGSEA. The CDR3 is 13 residues long. CDR3: CSTLDPPTDTQYF.

The chain recombines TRBV5-6 with TRBJ2-7; checking the TCRdb D call of TRBD1 is not possible without DNA. The CDR3 sequence is 12 residues long. CDR1 and CDR2 from the germline V gene are SGHDT and YYEEEE. The chain's CDR3 is CASPTGTYEQYF.

The chain is built from TRBV19 and TRBJ2-6. Germline CDR1 is LNHDA and CDR2 is SQIVND (reference sequence). The length of the CDR3 is 13 residues. The CDR3 sequence: CVSSLMGANVLTF.

The chain is built from TRBV11-2 and TRBJ2-1; absent DNA, TCRdb's TRBD1 call cannot be checked. Germline V CDR1 and CDR2: SGHAT, FQNNGV. The CDR3 has 14 residues. CDR3 amino acids: CASSLLGRVNEQFF.